The entry below describes one TCR beta chain. This specimen belongs to a study of blood T cell repertoires in COVID-19. Background on the study: PBMCs, B-cell-depleted T cells, or T cells provided the cDNA or gDNA that made up the material.

CDR3 length: 16 residues. V shed 6 bases, J shed 6 bases, and the junction held 12 bases outside the gene matches. Germline CDR1 SEHNR, CDR2 FQNEAQ (reference sequence). As handled by the study authors: Amplified reference gene primers provided the basis for estimating nucleated cell counts. The method was immunoSEQ multiplex PCR; TCRdb's version includes in-frame clones alone and lacks a portion of them. V, J and clone size were drawn from that table, and D and trimming were deduced from the DNA. The data hold about 65,000 clones, with roughly three quarters observed a single time. The rearrangement uses TRBV7-9 and TRBJ2-2; 8 nucleotides align to TRBD1. Sequencing was carried out using peripheral blood. The receptor was derived from a human donor in a cohort sampled during active COVID-19. DNA of the CDR3: TGTGCCAGCAGGGAGTCAGGGGGCGCGGCGTCCGGGGAGCTGTTTTTT. Its protein is CASRESGGAASGELFF.